Described below is a single TCR beta chain sequence and its context. This specimen belongs to a study of cytomegalovirus exposure and HLA in healthy donors. Amplification used 60 Vbeta primers and 13 Jbeta primers. Measured with immunoSEQ multiplex PCR; TCRdb has only the in-frame clones, and not every one. The sample carries roughly 200,000 clones, approximately 80% recorded once. Germline V gene data show CDR1 as SNHLY and CDR2 as FYNNEI. Trimming took 6 bases from V and 2 from J; bases not matched to a gene: 5. The CDR3 runs 15 residues. The V gene is TRBV2, the J gene TRBJ2-1; 9 nucleotides align to TRBD2. The TCR sequence derives from a female donor in good health and CMV-seronegative. Material for sequencing was PBMCs. The CDR3 is CASSVAGVTYNEQFF. The CDR3 DNA reads TGTGCCAGCAGCGTAGCGGGGGTCACCTACAATGAGCAGTTCTTC.